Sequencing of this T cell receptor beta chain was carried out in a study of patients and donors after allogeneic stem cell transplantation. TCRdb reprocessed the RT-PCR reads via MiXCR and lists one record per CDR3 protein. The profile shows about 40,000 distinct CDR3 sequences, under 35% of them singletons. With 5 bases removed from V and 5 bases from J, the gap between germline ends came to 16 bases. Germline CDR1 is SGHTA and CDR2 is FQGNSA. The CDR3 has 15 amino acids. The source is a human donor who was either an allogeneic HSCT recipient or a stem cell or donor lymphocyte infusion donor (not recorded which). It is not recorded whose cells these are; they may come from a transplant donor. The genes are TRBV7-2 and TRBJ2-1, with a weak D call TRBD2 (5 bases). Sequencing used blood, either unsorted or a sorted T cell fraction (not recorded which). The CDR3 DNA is TGTGCCAGCAGCCTGACGAACGGGGTGCACAATGAGCAGTTCTTC. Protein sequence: CASSLTNGVHNEQFF.